The 20 T cell receptor beta chains listed next were all sequenced from one sample in a study of Graves' ophthalmopathy and Graves' hyperthyroidism (dated by TCRdb to the late 2010s). The instrument given in TCRdb is Illumina HiSeq 2000. TCR beta CDR3 regions were amplified from RNA transcripts for repertoire sequencing. The first round was an RT-PCR using HTBI primers with the Qiagen OneStep RT-PCR kit, and this first round was followed by a second-round multiplex PCR, then size selection and purification. TCRdb trimmed public reads at Q25 via fastp, called clones via MiXCR and kept in-frame beta chains. Entries that share a CDR3 protein sequence are merged under the most common genes and DNA. In this sample the table shows 1 million to 1.3 million distinct CDR3 sequences, about 40% of which occur a single time. The ten largest account for more than 9.5% of the sample. The sequencing input was peripheral blood or thyroid tissue (not recorded which). Source of these receptors: an adult man with Graves' hyperthyroidism.

This clonotype was detected ten times or more. This chain joins TRBV12-3 or TRBV12-4 and TRBJ1-1; D is ambiguous. The CDR3 spans 11 residues. V lost 3 bases and J lost 6, with 5 bases in between. The CDR3 sequence: CASSFSAEAFF. The CDR3 nucleotides read TGTGCCAGCAGTTTCTCCGCTGAAGCTTTCTTT.

Of note for this clonotype: At one end, the junction sequence differs from germline, possibly due to a read error. The V call is TRBV11-1, the J call TRBJ2-2; possibly TRBD2 for D (5 bases). The CDR3 covers 19 residues. Germline loops: CDR1 SGHAT, CDR2 FQDESV (reference sequence). CDR3 in amino acids: CASSQESGLRIINTGELFF. CDR3 sequence (DNA): TGCGCCAGCAGCCAAGAGAGCGGCTTACGGATCATCAACACCGGGGAGCTGTTTTTT.

This clonotype was found many times. V is TRBV19 and J is TRBJ2-2, with D maybe TRBD2 (5 bases). Trimming stripped 8 bases from V and 5 bases from J, with 15 bases between. Germline V CDR1 and CDR2: LNHDA, SQIVND (reference sequence). The CDR3 spans 14 residues. CDR3 region: CASSRRPGTGELFF. The CDR3 DNA is TGTGCCAGTTCCAGGCGGCCGGGAACCGGGGAGCTGTTTTTT.

This clonotype was recorded many times. The chain employs TRBV2 and TRBJ1-3; D is possibly TRBD1 (6 bases). Germline CDR1 SNHLY, CDR2 FYNNEI. The length of the CDR3 is 13 residues. Trimming stripped 8 bases from V and 2 bases from J, with 10 bases between. This CDR3 reads CASEGGTGNTIYF. Here the CDR3 DNA reads TGTGCCAGCGAGGGGGGCACTGGAAACACCATATATTTT.

DNA for the CDR3: TGTGCCAGCAGCTTGGGGCCCGGACAGCATTTT. Encoded protein: CASSLGPGQHF. This chain connects TRBV5-5 to TRBJ1-5; D call uncertain. Germline CDR1 SGHKS, CDR2 YYEKEE (reference sequence). Trimming left V 0 bases short and J 13 bases short, with 8 bases between. This CDR3 contains 11 residues. The full variable domain, completed using reference TRBV5-5 and TRBJ1-5, is DAGVTQSPTHLIKTRGQQVTLRCSPISGHKSVSWYQQVLGQGPQFIFQYYEKEERGRGNFPDRFSARQFPNYSSELNVNALLLGDSALYLCASSLGPGQHFGDGTRLSIL.

This clonotype was counted a single time. The rearrangement links TRBV15 to TRBJ1-6; possibly TRBD1 for D (6 bases). The germline V and J ends were trimmed by 5 bases and 3 bases, with 11 bases remaining between them. The CDR3 extends over 15 amino acids. Per the germline V gene, CDR1 is LNHNV and CDR2 is YYDKDF (reference sequence). For the CDR3, the DNA is TGTGCCACCAGCCCCCGACAGGTCTATAATTCACCCCTCCACTTT. It yields the protein CATSPRQVYNSPLHF. Variable domain in full (rest from reference TRBV15 and TRBJ1-6): DAMVIQNPRYQVTQFGKPVTLSCSQTLNHNVMYWYQQKSSQAPKLLFHYYDKDFNNEADTPDNFQSRRPNTSFCFLDIRSPGLGDTAMYLCATSPRQVYNSPLHFGNGTRLTVT.

This clonotype has ten or more counts. This chain links TRBV14 with TRBJ1-1; no definite D call. Trimming took off 4 bases at V and 0 bases at J, with 6 bases between the two ends. The V gene's germline CDR1 is SGHDN and CDR2 FVKESK. This CDR3 has 13 amino acids. The CDR3 sequence: CASSLLLNTEAFF. Written as DNA, the CDR3 is TGTGCCAGCAGCCTCCTCCTGAACACTGAAGCTTTCTTT.

The count of this clonotype is one. The rearrangement uses TRBV10-3 and TRBJ2-5, with 9 bases identical to TRBD1. Per the germline V gene, CDR1 is ENHRY and CDR2 is SYGVKD. The CDR3 is 14 residues long. V was clipped by 10 bases and J by 1 base; unmatched bases: 7. The CDR3 bases are TGTGCCACCTACCAGGGACAGGGCCAAGAGACCCAGTACTTC. Translated, it gives CATYQGQGQETQYF.

At least ten counts were recorded for this clonotype. The chain employs TRBV6-2 or TRBV6-3 and TRBJ1-1; D call uncertain. The germline V gene has CDR1 MNHEY and CDR2 SVGEGT. This CDR3 has 11 residues. Trimming stripped 5 bases from V and 12 bases from J, with 13 bases between. The CDR3 nucleotides are TGTGCCAGCAGTCGACTGGCCGTGACTTTCTTT. Translation gives CASSRLAVTFF.

As for this clonotype: This is likely a read error, given that the CDR3 carries no conserved phenylalanine or tryptophan at its end. The J gene is TRBJ2-7, the V gene TRBV7-8, with 8 nucleotides matching TRBD2. The CDR3 totals 13 residues. CDR1 and CDR2 from the germline V gene are SGHVS and FQNEAQ. V shed 5 bases and J 3 bases; nucleotides not matched to a gene: 3. The chain's CDR3 is CASSDTSGYEQYL. The DNA of the CDR3 is TGTGCCAGCAGCGACACTAGCGGCTACGAGCAGTACCTC.

This clonotype has ten or more counts. The chain carries TRBV20-1 and TRBJ1-5, with D unresolved. Trimming took off 5 bases at V and 3 bases at J, with 11 bases between the two ends. There are 13 residues in the CDR3. The germline CDR1 and CDR2 sequences are DFQATT and SNEGSKA (reference sequence). The CDR3 bases are TGCAGTGCTGCGACAAGCCCCAATCAGCCCCAGCATTTT. It translates to CSAATSPNQPQHF.

This clonotype was seen a few times. This rearrangement joins TRBV10-3 to TRBJ2-3, with 7 positions matching TRBD2. V lost 3 bases to trimming and J lost 6 bases; unmatched junction nucleotides: 9. There are 15 residues in the CDR3. Germline-derived CDR1 and CDR2 are ENHRY and SYGVKD. As DNA, the CDR3 is TGTGCCATCAGTGACGGACTAGTGGTGGCTGATACGCAGTATTTT. Its translation is CAISDGLVVADTQYF.

The chain links TRBV19 to TRBJ2-7, with 9 nucleotides matching TRBD1. This CDR3 is 15 amino acids long. Germline V CDR1 and CDR2: LNHDA, SQIVND (reference sequence). The junction had 15 bases not matched to a gene; V was cut back by 9 bases and J by 6 bases. The CDR3 spells CASSDHGQGYSEQYF. CDR3 DNA sequence: TGTGCCAGCAGCGATCATGGACAGGGGTATAGCGAGCAGTACTTC. Supplemented by reference TRBV19 and TRBJ2-7, the full variable domain reads DGGITQSPKYLFRKEGQNVTLSCEQNLNHDAMYWYRQDPGQGLRLIYYSQIVNDFQKGDIAEGYSVSREKKESFPLTVTSAQKNPTAFYLCASSDHGQGYSEQYFGPGTRLTVT.

Turning to this clonotype: It is likely a read error, because the conserved phenylalanine at the end of the CDR3 is missing. It is unclear where the CDR3 begins or ends on the DNA, so no DNA is shown, and the CDR3 is as TCRdb lists it. The chain carries TRBV5-6 and TRBJ1-2. Germline V gives CDR1 SGHDT, CDR2 YYEEEE. 8 amino acids form the CDR3, both terminal residues included. The CDR3 loop reads CASSLALA.

This CDR3 is CASSREGRGRSSYEQYF. CDR3 coding DNA: TGTGCCAGCAGCCGCGAGGGTCGGGGGCGCAGCTCCTACGAGCAGTACTTC. This chain uses TRBV11-2 with TRBJ2-7; D may correspond to TRBD1 or TRBD2 (6 bases each). Germline values: CDR1 SGHAT, CDR2 FQNNGV. V lost 5 bases and J lost 0, with 20 bases in between. This CDR3 has 17 residues.

This clonotype was seen ten or more times. The chain has TRBV5-8 and TRBJ2-5, with 8 bases that match TRBD2. V shed 3 bases and J 5 bases; nucleotides not matched to a gene: 9. Germline CDR1 and CDR2: SGHTS and YDEGEE. This CDR3 is 15 amino acids long. The CDR3 DNA reads as TGTGCCAGCAGCTCCTCGACTAGCGCGATGGAGACCCAGTACTTC. Residues: CASSSSTSAMETQYF.

The chain uses TRBV5-1 and TRBJ2-7; 9 bases are a match to TRBD1. Germline CDR1 SGHRS, CDR2 YFSETQ. CDR3 length equals 15 residues. The V segment lost 4 bases and the J segment 6 bases; nucleotides outside the gene matches: 11. The CDR3 spells CASSRTGTGWPEQYF. CDR3 DNA: TGCGCCAGCAGCCGTACCGGGACAGGGTGGCCCGAGCAGTACTTC.

This chain links TRBV20-1 with TRBJ1-5; 10 bases are shared with TRBD1. The length of the CDR3 is 15 residues. J lost 7 bases, V lost 6 bases, and 12 bases had no gene match. Germline CDR1 reads DFQATT; CDR2 reads SNEGSKA (reference sequence). The chain's CDR3 is CSAGQGNVARQPQHF. DNA of the CDR3: TGCAGTGCGGGACAGGGGAATGTGGCACGACAGCCCCAGCATTTT.

The rearrangement links TRBV7-9 to TRBJ1-3, with a possible D match to TRBD1 (5 bases). The germline V and J ends were trimmed by 5 bases and 4 bases, with 15 bases remaining between them. This CDR3 contains 15 residues. Germline CDR1 and CDR2: SEHNR and FQNEAQ (reference sequence). The CDR3: CASSRTPGLGNTIYF. CDR3 sequence (DNA): TGTGCCAGCAGCCGGACACCAGGGCTCGGAAACACCATATATTTT.

This rearrangement joins TRBV5-8 to TRBJ2-7; 8 nucleotides align to TRBD1. The CDR3 runs to 14 residues. Trimming cost V 3 bases and J 5 bases; bases outside gene matches: 7. Germline CDR1 and CDR2: SGHTS and YDEGEE. The CDR3 DNA sequence: TGTGCCAGCAGCTCCTACAGGGGGTACAACGAGCAGTACTTC. Residues: CASSSYRGYNEQYF.